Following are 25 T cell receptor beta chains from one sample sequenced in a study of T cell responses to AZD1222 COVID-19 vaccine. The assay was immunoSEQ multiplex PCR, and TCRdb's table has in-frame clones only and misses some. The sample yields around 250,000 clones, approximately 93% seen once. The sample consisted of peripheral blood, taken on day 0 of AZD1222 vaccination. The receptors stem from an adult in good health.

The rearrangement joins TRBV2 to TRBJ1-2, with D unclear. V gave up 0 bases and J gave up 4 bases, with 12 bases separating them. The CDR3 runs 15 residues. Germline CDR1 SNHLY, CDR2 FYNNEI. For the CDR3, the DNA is TGTGCCAGCAGTGAAGCAACGGCTACCCGCTATGGCTACACCTTC. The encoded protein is CASSEATATRYGYTF.

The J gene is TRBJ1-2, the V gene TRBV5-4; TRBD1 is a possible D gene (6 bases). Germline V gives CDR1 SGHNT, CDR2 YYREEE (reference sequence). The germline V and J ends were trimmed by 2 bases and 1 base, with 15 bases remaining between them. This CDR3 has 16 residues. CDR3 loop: CASSFPGQILNYGYTF. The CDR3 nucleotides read TGTGCCAGCAGCTTCCCTGGACAGATTCTTAACTATGGCTACACCTTC.

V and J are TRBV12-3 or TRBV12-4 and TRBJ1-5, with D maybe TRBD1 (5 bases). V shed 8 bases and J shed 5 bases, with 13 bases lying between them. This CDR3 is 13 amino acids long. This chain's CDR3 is CASVPGGDQPQHF. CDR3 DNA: TGTGCCAGCGTCCCGGGGGGGGATCAGCCCCAGCATTTT.

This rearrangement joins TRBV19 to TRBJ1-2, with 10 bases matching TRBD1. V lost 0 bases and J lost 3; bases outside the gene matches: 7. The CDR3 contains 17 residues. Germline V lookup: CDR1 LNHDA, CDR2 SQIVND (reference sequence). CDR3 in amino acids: CASSIDGGTGADYGYTF. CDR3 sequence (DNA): TGTGCCAGTAGTATAGACGGCGGGACAGGGGCTGACTATGGCTACACCTTC.

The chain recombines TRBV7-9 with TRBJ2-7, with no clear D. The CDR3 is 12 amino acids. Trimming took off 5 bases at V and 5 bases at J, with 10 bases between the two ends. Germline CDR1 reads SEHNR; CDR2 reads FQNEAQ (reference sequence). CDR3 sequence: CASSVDFHEQYF. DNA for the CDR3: TGTGCCAGCAGCGTTGACTTCCACGAGCAGTACTTC. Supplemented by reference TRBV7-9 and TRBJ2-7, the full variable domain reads DTGVSQNPRHKITKRGQNVTFRCDPISEHNRLYWYRQTLGQGPEFLTYFQNEAQLEKSRLLSDRFSAERPKGSFSTLEIQRTEQGDSAMYLCASSVDFHEQYFGPGTRLTVT.

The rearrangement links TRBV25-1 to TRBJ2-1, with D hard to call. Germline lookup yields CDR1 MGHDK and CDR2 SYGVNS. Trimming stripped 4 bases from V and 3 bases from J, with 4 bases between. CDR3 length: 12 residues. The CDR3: CASSAGYNEQFF. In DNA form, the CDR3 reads TGTGCCAGCAGTGCAGGCTACAATGAGCAGTTCTTC. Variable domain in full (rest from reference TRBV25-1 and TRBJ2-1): EADIYQTPRYLVIGTGKKITLECSQTMGHDKMYWYQQDPGMELHLIHYSYGVNSTEKGDLSSESTVSRIRTEHFPLTLESARPSHTSQYLCASSAGYNEQFFGPGTRLTVL.

CDR3 bases: TGTGCCAGCAGTTTTGTCCAGAAGACAGATACGCAGTATTTT. Translation gives CASSFVQKTDTQYF. The chain joins TRBV27 to TRBJ2-3; no clear D gene. CDR3 length equals 14 residues. Germline V gene data show CDR1 as MNHEY and CDR2 as SMNVEV (reference sequence). V lost 3 bases to trimming and J lost 3 bases, with 10 bases between them.

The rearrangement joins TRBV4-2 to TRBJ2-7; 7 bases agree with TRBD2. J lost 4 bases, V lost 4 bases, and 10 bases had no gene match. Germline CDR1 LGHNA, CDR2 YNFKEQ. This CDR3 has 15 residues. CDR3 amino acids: CASSPGTGGWYEQYF. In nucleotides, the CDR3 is TGTGCCAGCAGCCCCGGGACGGGAGGCTGGTACGAGCAGTACTTC.

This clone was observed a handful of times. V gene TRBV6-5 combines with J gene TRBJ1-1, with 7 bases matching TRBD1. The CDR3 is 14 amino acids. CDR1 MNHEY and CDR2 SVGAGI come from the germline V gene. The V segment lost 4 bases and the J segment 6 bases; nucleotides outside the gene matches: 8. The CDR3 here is CASSSSTGQAEAFF. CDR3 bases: TGTGCCAGCAGTTCCTCGACAGGGCAAGCTGAAGCTTTCTTT.

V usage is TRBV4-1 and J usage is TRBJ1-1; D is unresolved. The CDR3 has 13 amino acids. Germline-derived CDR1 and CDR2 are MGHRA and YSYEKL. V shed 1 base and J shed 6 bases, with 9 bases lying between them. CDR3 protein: CASSQVRYAEAFF. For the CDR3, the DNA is TGCGCCAGCAGCCAAGTGAGGTACGCTGAAGCTTTCTTT.

CDR3 amino acids: CASSLEELGNTIYF. The CDR3 bases are TGTGCCAGCAGCCTAGAAGAATTGGGAAACACCATATATTTT. The gene calls are TRBV9 and TRBJ1-3; D not resolved. Trimming removed 4 bases at V and 4 bases at J, with 12 bases between. The CDR3 totals 14 residues. Germline CDR1 is SGDLS and CDR2 is YYNGEE. Full variable domain (rest looked up from reference TRBV9 and TRBJ1-3): DSGVTQTPKHLITATGQRVTLRCSPRSGDLSVYWYQQSLDQGLQFLIQYYNGEERAKGNILERFSAQQFPDLHSELNLSSLELGDSALYFCASSLEELGNTIYFGEGSWLTVV.

The CDR3 spells CASSQRGAAGELFF. CDR3 nucleotides: TGTGCCAGCAGCCAACGGGGGGCCGCCGGGGAGCTGTTTTTT. The chain recombines TRBV3-1 (or the pseudogene TRBV3-2) with TRBJ2-2; D might be TRBD2 (7 bases). The CDR3 consists of 14 residues. Germline V gene data show CDR1 as LGHDT and CDR2 as YNNKEL (reference sequence). Trimming left V 2 bases short and J 6 bases short, with 10 bases between.

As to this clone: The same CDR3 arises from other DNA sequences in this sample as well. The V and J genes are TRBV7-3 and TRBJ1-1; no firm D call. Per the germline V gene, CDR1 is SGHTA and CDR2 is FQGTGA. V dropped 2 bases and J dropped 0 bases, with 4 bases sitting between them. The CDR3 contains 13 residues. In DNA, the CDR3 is TGTGCCAGCAGCTTAGATTTGAACACTGAAGCTTTCTTT. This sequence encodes CASSLDLNTEAFF.

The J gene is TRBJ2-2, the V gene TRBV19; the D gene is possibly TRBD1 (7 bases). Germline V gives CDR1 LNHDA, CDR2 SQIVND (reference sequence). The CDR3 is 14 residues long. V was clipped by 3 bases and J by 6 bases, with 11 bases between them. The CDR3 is CASSMEGAPGELFF. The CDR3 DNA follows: TGTGCCAGTAGTATGGAGGGGGCTCCCGGGGAGCTGTTTTTT.

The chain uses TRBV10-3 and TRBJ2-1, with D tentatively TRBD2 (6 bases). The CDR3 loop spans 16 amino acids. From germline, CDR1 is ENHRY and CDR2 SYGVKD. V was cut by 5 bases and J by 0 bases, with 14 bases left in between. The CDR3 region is CAISLIAVSSYNEQFF. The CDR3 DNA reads TGTGCCATCAGTCTTATAGCGGTTAGCTCCTACAATGAGCAGTTCTTC.

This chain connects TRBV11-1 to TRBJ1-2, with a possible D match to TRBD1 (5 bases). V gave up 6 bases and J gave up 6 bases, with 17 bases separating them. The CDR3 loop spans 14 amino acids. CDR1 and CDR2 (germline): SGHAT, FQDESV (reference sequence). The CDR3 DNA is TGTGCCAGCAGTAAAGGGGTTTCGGGGAATGGCTACACCTTC. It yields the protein CASSKGVSGNGYTF.

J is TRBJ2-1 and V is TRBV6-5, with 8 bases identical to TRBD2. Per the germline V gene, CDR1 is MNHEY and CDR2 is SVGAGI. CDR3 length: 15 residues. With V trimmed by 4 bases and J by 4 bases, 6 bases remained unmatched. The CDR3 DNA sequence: TGTGCCAGCAGTTCATCCAGCGGGAGTTACAATGAGCAGTTCTTC. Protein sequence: CASSSSSGSYNEQFF.

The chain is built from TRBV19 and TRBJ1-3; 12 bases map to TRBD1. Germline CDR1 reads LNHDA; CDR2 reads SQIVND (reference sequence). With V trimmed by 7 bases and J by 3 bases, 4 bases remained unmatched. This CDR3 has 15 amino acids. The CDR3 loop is CASTRDRGLGNTIYF. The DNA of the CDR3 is TGTGCCAGTACCCGGGACAGGGGGCTTGGAAACACCATATATTTT.

This chain's CDR3 is CASSSPEGSRYGYTF. The CDR3 nucleotides read TGTGCCAGCAGCTCCCCCGAAGGGTCTCGGTATGGCTACACCTTC. The chain has TRBV5-4 and TRBJ1-2; unclear D gene. Germline CDR1 is SGHNT and CDR2 is YYREEE (reference sequence). The V gene lost 3 bases and the J gene lost 5 bases, with 17 bases spanning the gap. This CDR3 has 15 amino acids. Full variable domain (outside the CDR3, taken from reference TRBV5-4 and TRBJ1-2): ETGVTQSPTHLIKTRGQQVTLRCSSQSGHNTVSWYQQALGQGPQFIFQYYREEENGRGNFPPRFSGLQFPNYSSELNVNALELDDSALYLCASSSPEGSRYGYTFGSGTRLTVV.

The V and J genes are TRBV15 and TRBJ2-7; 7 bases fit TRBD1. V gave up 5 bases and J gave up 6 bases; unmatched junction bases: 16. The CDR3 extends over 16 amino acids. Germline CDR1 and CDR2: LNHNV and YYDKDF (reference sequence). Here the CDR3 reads CATSGSPGTASFEQYF. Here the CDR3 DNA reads TGTGCCACCAGCGGATCACCGGGGACAGCCTCTTTCGAGCAGTACTTC.

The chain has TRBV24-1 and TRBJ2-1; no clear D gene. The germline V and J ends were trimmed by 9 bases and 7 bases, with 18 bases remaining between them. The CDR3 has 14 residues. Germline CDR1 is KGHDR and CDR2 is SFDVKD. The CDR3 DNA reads TGTGCCACCGGAACAGCTTTTGCTGCAAATGAGCAGTTCTTC. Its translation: CATGTAFAANEQFF.

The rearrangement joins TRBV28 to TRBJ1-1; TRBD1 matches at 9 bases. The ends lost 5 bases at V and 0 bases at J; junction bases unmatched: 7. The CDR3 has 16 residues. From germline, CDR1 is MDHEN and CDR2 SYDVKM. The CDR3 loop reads CASSDRDRVLNTEAFF. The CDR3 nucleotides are TGTGCCAGCAGTGACCGGGACAGGGTCTTGAACACTGAAGCTTTCTTT.

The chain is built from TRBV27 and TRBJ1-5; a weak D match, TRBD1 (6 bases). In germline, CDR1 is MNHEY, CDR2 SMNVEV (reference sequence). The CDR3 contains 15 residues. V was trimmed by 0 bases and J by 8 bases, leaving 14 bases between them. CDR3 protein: CASSLSRGRGEPQHF. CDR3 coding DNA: TGTGCCAGCAGTTTATCACGGGGGCGAGGCGAGCCCCAGCATTTT.

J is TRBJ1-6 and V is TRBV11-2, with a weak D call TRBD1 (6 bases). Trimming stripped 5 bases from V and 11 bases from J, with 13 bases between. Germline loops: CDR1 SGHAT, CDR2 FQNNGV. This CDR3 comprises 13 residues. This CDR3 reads CASSHPQGTPLHF. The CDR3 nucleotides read TGTGCCAGCAGCCACCCACAGGGAACACCCCTCCACTTT.

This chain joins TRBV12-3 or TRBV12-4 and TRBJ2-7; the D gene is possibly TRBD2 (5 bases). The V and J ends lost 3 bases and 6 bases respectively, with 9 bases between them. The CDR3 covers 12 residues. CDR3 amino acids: CASSFLASEQYF. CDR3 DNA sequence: TGTGCCAGCAGTTTCCTAGCTAGCGAGCAGTACTTC.